The present TCR beta chain was sequenced within a study of Ad26.COV2.S vaccination and SARS-CoV-2 variants. Study results and caveats: The TCR-based breadth and depth measures might underestimate overall T cell responses. Whether participants received vaccine or placebo, their non-spike TCR breadth was similar.

Sequenced by immunoSEQ multiplex PCR; TCRdb stores in-frame clones only, minus some. The sample has tens of thousands of clones, 82% seen once. A few counts support this clone. The target antigen is unknown. Germline values: CDR1 MDHEN, CDR2 SYDVKM. There are 14 residues in the CDR3. Trimming removed 2 bases from V and 4 bases from J, with 11 bases in between. This sequence joins TRBV28 and TRBJ2-5; D remains ambiguous. The material was peripheral blood, obtained after recovery from COVID-19. The clonotype was recovered from a human donor who had recovered from COVID-19. The CDR3 DNA reads as TGTGCCAGCAGTTTAGTCGGGCTCCCAGAGACCCAGTACTTC. This encodes CASSLVGLPETQYF.